These 12 T cell receptor beta chains originate from one sample sequenced in a study of shared clonotypes between healthy human individuals. Terminally differentiated effector memory CD45RA+ cells were left out of the naive CD8 fraction, which was CD45RO-negative and positively selected for CCR7. Data came from immunoSEQ multiplex PCR; TCRdb stores just in-frame clones and leaves some out. Here the sample spans about 2.2 million clones, about 93% being singletons. The source material was naive CD8+ T cells from PBMCs. The receptors stem from a young man in good health. Some clones in this sample may be carry-over from other donors' samples.

This chain joins TRBV29-1 and TRBJ2-5; D is undetermined. The CDR3 contains 16 residues. CDR1 SQVTM and CDR2 ANQGSEA come from the germline V gene. Trimming shortened V by 2 bases and J by 5 bases, and 21 bases separated the two germline ends. For the CDR3, the DNA is TGCAGCGTTGAATTCCGGGTTTCAGACCCCGGGGAGACCCAGTACTTC. Amino acid sequence: CSVEFRVSDPGETQYF.

The chain uses TRBV6-4 and TRBJ2-2; 7 nucleotides match TRBD1. Trimming took 2 bases from V and 5 from J; bases not matched to a gene: 8. The CDR3 loop spans 16 amino acids. CDR1 and CDR2 (germline): MRHNA, SNTAGT. The CDR3 region has the DNA TGTGCCAGCAGTGACAGTGAGGGGGCGCGTACCGGGGAGCTGTTTTTT. It translates to CASSDSEGARTGELFF.

In nucleotides, the CDR3 is TGTGCCAGCAGTCCCCGCCTCCAAGGGTGGGAGCAGTACTTC. This sequence encodes CASSPRLQGWEQYF. This chain links TRBV27 with TRBJ2-7; D is unresolved. From germline, CDR1 is MNHEY and CDR2 SMNVEV (reference sequence). V was pared by 5 bases and J by 7 bases, with 18 bases between. The CDR3 extends over 14 amino acids.

Note on this clone: The same CDR3 also results from other DNA sequences found in this sample. The chain combines TRBV30 with TRBJ1-3; the D is unclear. Germline CDR1 reads GTSNPN; CDR2 reads SVGIG (reference sequence). With 0 bases removed from V and 0 bases from J, the gap between germline ends came to 6 bases. This CDR3 contains 14 residues. CDR3 in amino acids: CAWSVGGSGNTIYF. CDR3 DNA: TGTGCCTGGAGTGTAGGTGGCTCTGGAAACACCATATATTTT.

Notes on this clone: One end of the junction varies from germline; a read error may be responsible. This chain's CDR3 is CASSHSGTSYYEQYF. CDR3 bases: TGTGCCAGCAGTCACTCGGGGACTAGCTACTACGAGCAGTACTTC. The chain uses TRBV6-5 and TRBJ2-7, with 9 positions matching TRBD2. In germline, CDR1 is MNHEY, CDR2 SVGAGI. The CDR3 spans 15 residues.

This chain uses TRBV5-5 with TRBJ1-1, with D unresolved. There are 14 residues in the CDR3. CDR1 is SGHKS and CDR2 is YYEKEE in the germline V gene (reference sequence). Deletions cut 3 bases from V and 1 base from J, with 10 bases between. The CDR3 region is CASSYDPGNTEAFF. For the CDR3, the DNA is TGTGCCAGCAGCTATGACCCCGGGAACACTGAAGCTTTCTTT. The variable domain in full, completed from reference TRBV5-5 and TRBJ1-1, reads DAGVTQSPTHLIKTRGQQVTLRCSPISGHKSVSWYQQVLGQGPQFIFQYYEKEERGRGNFPDRFSARQFPNYSSELNVNALLLGDSALYLCASSYDPGNTEAFFGQGTRLTVV.

The rearrangement links TRBV29-1 to TRBJ2-1, with D unresolved. Deletions cut 4 bases from V and 4 bases from J, with 8 bases between. This CDR3 contains 12 residues. The germline CDR1 and CDR2 sequences are SQVTM and ANQGSEA. Here the CDR3 DNA reads TGCAGCGTTGTTGAGGTGTACAATGAGCAGTTCTTC. Translating gives CSVVEVYNEQFF.

This rearrangement joins TRBV30 to TRBJ2-7; 9 positions agree with TRBD1. CDR3 length: 16 amino acids. The junction had 15 bases not matched to a gene; V was cut back by 2 bases and J by 7 bases. The germline V gene has CDR1 GTSNPN and CDR2 SVGIG (reference sequence). The CDR3 loop is CAWSRPDLGQGREQYF. The DNA of the CDR3 is TGTGCCTGGAGTCGACCGGACCTCGGACAGGGGAGAGAGCAGTACTTC.

This rearrangement joins TRBV5-1 to TRBJ2-2; 9 bases match TRBD1. Germline assignment: CDR1 SGHRS and CDR2 YFSETQ. V was clipped by 0 bases and J by 0 bases; unmatched bases: 15. This CDR3 comprises 21 residues. The CDR3 sequence is CASSLEGRLGQGFANTGELFF. DNA for the CDR3: TGCGCCAGCAGCTTGGAAGGTCGGTTGGGACAGGGTTTTGCGAACACCGGGGAGCTGTTTTTT.

This chain links TRBV5-1 with TRBJ2-7, with 8 positions matching TRBD1. This CDR3 comprises 14 residues. Trimming removed 2 bases from V and 5 bases from J; junction bases left unmatched: 6. In germline, CDR1 is SGHRS, CDR2 YFSETQ. The chain's CDR3 is CASSLKGQDNEQYF. In DNA form, the CDR3 reads TGCGCCAGCAGCTTAAAGGGACAGGACAACGAGCAGTACTTC. Drawing the rest from reference TRBV5-1 and TRBJ2-7, the complete variable domain is KAGVTQTPRYLIKTRGQQVTLSCSPISGHRSVSWYQQTPGQGLQFLFEYFSETQRNKGNFPGRFSGRQFSNSRSEMNVSTLELGDSALYLCASSLKGQDNEQYFGPGTRLTVT.

The table lists this clone with a count of one. The chain employs TRBV7-9 and TRBJ2-7; D call uncertain. CDR1 and CDR2 (germline): SEHNR, FQNEAQ (reference sequence). Trimming removed 4 bases from V and 3 bases from J, with 22 bases in between. The CDR3 length is 17 residues. The CDR3 DNA is TGTGCCAGCAGCTCCCTTTCGTCGAGGAGAGGATACTACGAGCAGTACTTC. Translation: CASSSLSSRRGYYEQYF.

This clone was seen just once. This chain uses TRBV11-1 with TRBJ2-3, with D tentatively TRBD2 (5 bases). The germline gives CDR1 SGHAT, CDR2 FQDESV (reference sequence). Trimming left V 1 base short and J 4 bases short, with 12 bases between. The CDR3 runs to 15 residues. In DNA form, the CDR3 reads TGTGCCAGCAGCTTAGGTGAGAGTAGCGCAGATACGCAGTATTTT. Residues: CASSLGESSADTQYF. The whole variable domain, filled in from reference TRBV11-1 and TRBJ2-3, reads EAEVAQSPRYKITEKSQAVAFWCDPISGHATLYWYRQILGQGPELLVQFQDESVVDDSQLPKDRFSAERLKGVDSTLKIQPAELGDSAMYLCASSLGESSADTQYFGPGTRLTVL.